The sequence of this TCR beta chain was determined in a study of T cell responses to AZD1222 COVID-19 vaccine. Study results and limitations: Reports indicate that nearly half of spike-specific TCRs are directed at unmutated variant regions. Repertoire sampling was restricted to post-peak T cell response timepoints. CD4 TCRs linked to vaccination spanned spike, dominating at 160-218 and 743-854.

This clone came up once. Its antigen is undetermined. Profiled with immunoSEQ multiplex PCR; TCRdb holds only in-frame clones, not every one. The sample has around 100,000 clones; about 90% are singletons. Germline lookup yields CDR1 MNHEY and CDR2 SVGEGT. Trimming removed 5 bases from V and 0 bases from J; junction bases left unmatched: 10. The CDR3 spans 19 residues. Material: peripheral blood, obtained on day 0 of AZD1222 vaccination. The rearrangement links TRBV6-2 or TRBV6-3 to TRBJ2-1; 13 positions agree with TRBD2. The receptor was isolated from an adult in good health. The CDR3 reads CASSKRTGTSGNSYNEQFF. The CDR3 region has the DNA TGTGCCAGCAGTAAACGAACCGGGACTAGCGGGAACTCCTACAATGAGCAGTTCTTC.